The T cell receptor beta chain under discussion was sequenced for a study of Ad26.COV2.S vaccination and SARS-CoV-2 variants. The length of the CDR3 is 14 residues. Per germline, CDR1 SGDLS and CDR2 YYNGEE. Trimming cost V 4 bases and J 3 bases, with 13 bases left between them. As for treatment: about 20 received Ad26.COV2.S at low or high dose, single or two shots; roughly 5 received placebo; per-sample allocation not given. Vaccine and placebo recipients were sampled on day 63 after the first injection. Generated by immunoSEQ multiplex PCR, the TCRdb table keeps only in-frame clones and is missing some. Of around 320,000 clones listed, over 75% are singletons.

This specimen was peripheral blood, taken in a trial of Ad26.COV2.S vaccine versus placebo. This TCR derives from a person aged 18-60 years who received the Ad26.COV2.S COVID-19 vaccine or a placebo. V is TRBV9 and J is TRBJ1-1; D uncertain. In DNA form, the CDR3 reads TGTGCCAGCAGCCCGATAGGGAGGGACACTGAAGCTTTCTTT. This gives the protein CASSPIGRDTEAFF.